One and the same sample provided the 5 T cell receptor beta chains below, sequenced in a study of blood T cell repertoires in COVID-19. Clones were read by immunoSEQ multiplex PCR, and TCRdb kept only the in-frame ones, dropping some. The sample lists 100,000 to 130,000 clones, 80% to 85% seen once, with about 4% in the top ten. The sequenced material came from peripheral blood. The receptor source for this set is a human donor in a cohort sampled during active COVID-19.

This sequence joins TRBV7-8 and TRBJ2-5; weak D call: TRBD1 (5 bases). V shed 4 bases and J shed 1 base, with 7 bases lying between them. From germline, CDR1 is SGHVS and CDR2 FQNEAQ. CDR3 length: 13 residues. The CDR3 region has the DNA TGTGCCAGCAGCTCACAGGTCCAAGAGACCCAGTACTTC. Translated: CASSSQVQETQYF.

This clone was found a few times. This chain uses TRBV20-1 with TRBJ2-2; D is possibly TRBD2 (5 bases). Between the trimmed V and J ends, which lost 1 base and 11 bases, there was a span of 8 bases. The CDR3 consists of 11 residues. Germline V gives CDR1 DFQATT, CDR2 SNEGSKA (reference sequence). In DNA, the CDR3 is TGCAGTGCTAGAGTAGGGAGTGAGCTGTTTTTT. Translation: CSARVGSELFF.

The chain combines TRBV28 with TRBJ2-2; TRBD1 might be the D (6 bases). This CDR3 contains 16 residues. V lost 1 base, J lost 0 bases, and 9 bases lay in between. In germline, CDR1 is MDHEN, CDR2 SYDVKM. The chain's CDR3 is CASSLLGAANTGELFF. The CDR3 DNA follows: TGTGCCAGCAGTTTATTGGGGGCAGCGAACACCGGGGAGCTGTTTTTT.

The V call is TRBV7-9, the J call TRBJ2-3, with TRBD2 as a possible D gene (5 bases). Germline V gene sequence: CDR1 SEHNR, CDR2 FQNEAQ (reference sequence). The CDR3 length is 15 residues. Trimming stripped 1 base from V and 2 bases from J, with 10 bases between. CDR3 DNA: TGTGCCAGCAGCTTAGATTTGCGGGCCACAGATACGCAGTATTTT. Translated: CASSLDLRATDTQYF.

This clone was observed a few times. The chain links TRBV28 to TRBJ2-3, with D maybe TRBD1 (5 bases). Germline-derived CDR1 and CDR2 are MDHEN and SYDVKM. V lost 6 bases and J lost 1, with 8 bases in between. The CDR3 length is 13 residues. The CDR3 protein is CASRPQGTDTQYF. CDR3 bases: TGTGCCAGCAGGCCACAGGGCACAGATACGCAGTATTTT.